The T cell receptor beta chain described here comes from a study of cytomegalovirus exposure and HLA in healthy donors. General study points: Later work found most CMV-associated TCR beta chains apparently HLA-restricted. Sequencing depth across donors, presence/absence analyses assumed, was roughly uniform. Rare TCR sequences dominated, though some public TCRs recurred in many donors.

V was pared by 8 bases and J by 4 bases, with 11 bases between. The CDR3 totals 12 residues. From germline, CDR1 is MDHEN and CDR2 SYDVKM. The PCR made use of 60 Vbeta and 13 Jbeta primers. TCRdb keeps only in-frame clones here, not all; method: immunoSEQ multiplex PCR. In the table there are 95,000 to 100,000 clones, 65% to 80% of which are singletons. Note on this clone: Its antigen remains unidentified.

Donors consisted of healthy bone marrow donors. The sequence was collected from a woman in her forties in good health and CMV-seronegative. The V and J genes are TRBV28 and TRBJ1-1, with no clear D. The sample was PBMCs. The chain's CDR3 is CASGGHGTEAFF. As DNA, the CDR3 is TGTGCCAGCGGCGGGCATGGCACTGAAGCTTTCTTT.